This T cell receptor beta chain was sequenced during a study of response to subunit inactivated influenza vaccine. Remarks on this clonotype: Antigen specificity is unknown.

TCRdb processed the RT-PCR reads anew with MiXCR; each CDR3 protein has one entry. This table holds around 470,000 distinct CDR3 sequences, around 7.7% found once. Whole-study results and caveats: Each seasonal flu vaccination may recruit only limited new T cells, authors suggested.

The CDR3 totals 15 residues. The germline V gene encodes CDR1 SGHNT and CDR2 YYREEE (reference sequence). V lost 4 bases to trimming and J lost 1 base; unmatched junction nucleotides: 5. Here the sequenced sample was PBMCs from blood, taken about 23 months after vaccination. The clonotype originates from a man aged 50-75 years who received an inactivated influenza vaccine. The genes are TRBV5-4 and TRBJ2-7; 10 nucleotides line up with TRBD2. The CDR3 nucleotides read TGTGCCAGCAGCCCCGGACTAGCGGATTCCTACGAGCAGTACTTC. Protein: CASSPGLADSYEQYF.